The clone carrying this T cell receptor beta chain was counted at least ten times. Its antigen is unknown. The CDR3 runs to 14 residues. Trimming removed 5 bases from V and 3 bases from J, with 10 bases in between. This record belongs to a study of T-cell reconstitution after alpha-beta-depleted transplantation in children. Library preparation (for TCRbeta) was performed with unique molecular identifiers. TCRdb reanalysed the PCR reads using MiXCR and keeps one entry per CDR3 protein. The profile covers about 70,000 distinct CDR3 sequences, with under 13% appearing a single time and approximately 13% taken by the ten largest. Whole-study findings and limits: Newly produced T cells mostly provided counts and TCRbeta diversity after one year, as hyperexpanded clones declined. Roughly two months post-transplant, alpha-beta T cells reportedly originated from several hundred graft clones that had expanded.

The sequence derives from a boy between 10 and 17 years old with acute myeloid leukemia, due to receive a stem cell transplant. Here the sequenced sample was PBMCs, taken before TCRalphabeta/CD19-depleted stem cell transplant. This chain connects TRBV12-3 or TRBV12-4 to TRBJ1-4; TRBD1 is a possible D gene (6 bases). CDR3 loop: CASSHRAPNEKLFF. The CDR3, as DNA: TGTGCCAGCAGTCACAGGGCCCCTAATGAAAAACTGTTTTTT.